This is a list of T cell receptor beta chains from one sample in a study of blood T cell repertoires in COVID-19. Sequencing was performed with immunoSEQ multiplex PCR; in TCRdb, only in-frame clones are kept and a portion is missing. The sample holds around 190,000 clones, 76% seen once. The sample consisted of peripheral blood. All receptors derive from a woman in her forties or fifties with active or convalescent COVID-19. The CDR3 runs from the conserved cysteine through the conserved F or W. Each record gives: J gene, V gene, CDR3 length, clone size, D gene, CDR3 protein, CDR3 DNA. D genes are given only for firm matches. For some rows the clone size is stated as once, few or many, or as a class when expanded; others skip it.

J: TRBJ1-4; V: TRBV30; length: 12; size: NA; D: NA; CDR3: CAWSPQVEKLFF; DNA: TGTGCCTGGAGCCCCCAGGTTGAAAAACTGTTTTTT
J: TRBJ1-4; V: TRBV7-2; length: 14; size: NA; D: TRBD1; CDR3: CASSFQGGREKLFF; DNA: TGTGCCAGCAGCTTTCAGGGGGGCAGGGAAAAACTGTTTTTT
J: TRBJ2-3; V: TRBV5-1; length: 13; size: NA; D: TRBD1; CDR3: CASNDRAGDTQYF; DNA: TGCGCCAGTAATGACAGGGCTGGAGATACGCAGTATTTT
J: TRBJ2-2; V: TRBV19; length: 14; size: once; D: NA; CDR3: CASMPVGAFGELFF; DNA: TGTGCCAGTATGCCAGTGGGGGCCTTCGGGGAGCTGTTTTTT
J: TRBJ1-2; V: TRBV19; length: 15; size: NA; D: TRBD1; CDR3: CASSVGQGANYGYTF; DNA: TGTGCCAGTAGTGTCGGACAGGGGGCTAACTATGGCTACACCTTC
J: TRBJ2-2; V: TRBV27; length: 15; size: NA; D: TRBD1; CDR3: CASSFRGRGYGELFF; DNA: TGTGCCAGCAGTTTCAGGGGGCGCGGTTACGGGGAGCTGTTTTTT
J: TRBJ2-2; V: TRBV16; length: 19; size: NA; D: NA; CDR3: CASSQLPAGIPTSTGELFF; DNA: TGTGCCAGCAGCCAACTACCCGCAGGAATACCCACATCAACCGGGGAGCTGTTTTTT
J: TRBJ2-3; V: TRBV3-1/TRBV3-2; length: 16; size: NA; D: TRBD2; CDR3: CASSQGATSATDTQYF; DNA: TGTGCCAGCAGCCAAGGAGCGACTAGCGCCACAGATACGCAGTATTTT
J: TRBJ1-1; V: TRBV6-5; length: 15; size: few; D: TRBD1; CDR3: CASSYSGQVGTEAFF; DNA: TGTGCCAGCAGTTACTCCGGACAGGTTGGAACTGAAGCTTTCTTT
J: TRBJ2-3; V: TRBV12-3/TRBV12-4; length: 13; size: NA; D: NA; CDR3: CASSLRATDTQYF; DNA: TGTGCCAGCAGTTTAAGAGCCACAGATACGCAGTATTTT
J: TRBJ2-3; V: TRBV28; length: 16; size: NA; D: TRBD1; CDR3: CASSLPGQGLADTQYF; DNA: TGTGCCAGCAGTTTGCCGGGACAGGGTTTGGCAGATACGCAGTATTTT
J: TRBJ2-5; V: TRBV19; length: 16; size: NA; D: NA; CDR3: CASSYRTMGPKETQYF; DNA: TGTGCCAGTAGCTACAGAACTATGGGGCCTAAAGAGACCCAGTACTTC
J: TRBJ1-3; V: TRBV6-5; length: 15; size: NA; D: NA; CDR3: CASSYTVSPGNTIYF; DNA: TGTGCCAGCAGTTACACTGTGAGCCCAGGAAACACCATATATTTT
J: TRBJ2-1; V: TRBV7-2; length: 16; size: NA; D: TRBD2; CDR3: CASSLGTSGSIYEQFF; DNA: TGTGCCAGCAGCTTAGGAACTAGCGGGAGTATCTATGAGCAGTTCTTC
J: TRBJ2-2; V: TRBV2; length: 16; size: NA; D: TRBD2; CDR3: CASRAIAGSNTGELFF; DNA: TGTGCCAGCAGAGCCATAGCGGGATCGAACACCGGGGAGCTGTTTTTT
J: TRBJ1-6; V: TRBV19; length: 15; size: NA; D: TRBD1; CDR3: CASTRQGQYNSPLHF; DNA: TGTGCCAGTACTAGACAGGGACAATATAATTCACCCCTCCACTTT
J: TRBJ1-4; V: TRBV2; length: 14; size: NA; D: NA; CDR3: CASRFGGLGEKLFF; DNA: TGTGCCAGCAGGTTCGGGGGTCTCGGGGAAAAACTGTTTTTT
J: TRBJ1-5; V: TRBV19; length: 13; size: NA; D: NA; CDR3: CASIESSNQPQHF; DNA: TGTGCCAGTATTGAAAGCAGCAATCAGCCCCAGCATTTT
J: TRBJ2-7; V: TRBV3-1/TRBV3-2; length: 17; size: NA; D: TRBD2; CDR3: CASSRLPTSGSTYEQYF; DNA: TGTGCCAGCAGCCGCCTCCCTACTAGCGGGAGTACCTACGAGCAGTACTTC
J: TRBJ2-1; V: TRBV7-2; length: 17; size: NA; D: TRBD1; CDR3: CASSLDPGGVGYNEQFF; DNA: TGTGCCAGCAGCTTAGACCCAGGGGGAGTGGGATACAATGAGCAGTTCTTC
J: TRBJ1-2; V: TRBV3-1/TRBV3-2; length: 14; size: NA; D: NA; CDR3: CASSQVRARGGYTF; DNA: TGTGCCAGCAGCCAAGTTCGGGCGCGGGGCGGCTACACCTTC
J: TRBJ2-7; V: TRBV5-6; length: 14; size: NA; D: NA; CDR3: CASSLVDRWYEQYF; DNA: TGTGCCAGCAGCTTGGTAGACAGGTGGTACGAGCAGTACTTC
J: TRBJ2-2; V: TRBV28; length: 15; size: NA; D: TRBD1; CDR3: CASRLGTGSTGELFF; DNA: TGTGCCAGCAGGTTGGGGACAGGGTCCACCGGGGAGCTGTTTTTT
J: TRBJ2-5; V: TRBV24-1; length: 14; size: once; D: TRBD2; CDR3: CATRDSGIQETQYF; DNA: TGTGCCACCAGGGATAGCGGGATCCAAGAGACCCAGTACTTC
J: TRBJ1-1; V: TRBV12-3/TRBV12-4; length: 12; size: NA; D: NA; CDR3: CASSFRGVGAFF; DNA: TGTGCCAGCAGTTTTCGGGGGGTGGGAGCTTTCTTT
J: TRBJ2-1; V: TRBV5-4; length: 15; size: NA; D: TRBD2; CDR3: CASSSRGSGDNEQFF; DNA: TGTGCCAGCAGCTCCCGGGGTAGCGGGGACAATGAGCAGTTCTTC
J: TRBJ1-5; V: TRBV2; length: 15; size: NA; D: NA; CDR3: CASSEALSGVQPQHF; DNA: TGTGCCAGCAGTGAAGCGCTATCGGGGGTACAGCCCCAGCATTTT
J: TRBJ1-2; V: TRBV15; length: 15; size: NA; D: TRBD1; CDR3: CATSRARGRGDGYTF; DNA: TGTGCCACCAGCAGAGCAAGGGGCAGGGGGGATGGCTACACCTTC
J: TRBJ1-4; V: TRBV5-5; length: 16; size: NA; D: NA; CDR3: CASSRILRDINEKLFF; DNA: TGTGCCAGCAGCCGGATCTTGAGGGATATTAATGAAAAACTGTTTTTT
J: TRBJ1-1; V: TRBV28; length: 11; size: NA; D: NA; CDR3: CASSLRTEAFF; DNA: TGTGCCAGCAGTTTGCGTACTGAAGCTTTCTTT
J: TRBJ1-2; V: TRBV28; length: 14; size: NA; D: NA; CDR3: CASSLSRGAGGYTF; DNA: TGTGCCAGCAGTTTAAGTCGGGGGGCGGGTGGCTACACCTTC
J: TRBJ1-2; V: TRBV6-1; length: 15; size: NA; D: TRBD1; CDR3: CASSEALEGAGGYTF; DNA: TGTGCCAGCAGTGAAGCGCTTGAGGGGGCCGGTGGCTACACCTTC
J: TRBJ2-7; V: TRBV6-5; length: 15; size: NA; D: NA; CDR3: CASSPNRRVTYEQYF; DNA: TGTGCCAGCAGTCCCAACCGGCGGGTAACCTACGAGCAGTACTTC
J: TRBJ1-2; V: TRBV7-2; length: 13; size: NA; D: NA; CDR3: CASSSAENYGYTF; DNA: TGTGCCAGCAGCTCCGCTGAGAACTATGGCTACACCTTC
J: TRBJ1-1; V: TRBV6-5; length: 15; size: NA; D: NA; CDR3: CASSLSGAGKVLAFF; DNA: TGTGCCAGCAGCCTCAGTGGGGCAGGGAAAGTTTTAGCTTTCTTT
J: TRBJ2-3; V: TRBV5-8; length: 16; size: NA; D: NA; CDR3: CASSFGFGALTDTQYF; DNA: TGTGCCAGCAGCTTTGGTTTTGGAGCGCTGACGGATACGCAGTATTTT
J: TRBJ1-1; V: TRBV24-1; length: 14; size: NA; D: TRBD1; CDR3: CATSDSLTQGAAFF; DNA: TGTGCCACCAGTGATTCCCTCACGCAGGGGGCGGCTTTCTTT
J: TRBJ1-2; V: TRBV28; length: 15; size: NA; D: TRBD1; CDR3: CASSTTGTGGDGYTF; DNA: TGTGCCAGCAGTACCACCGGGACAGGGGGCGATGGCTACACCTTC
J: TRBJ2-1; V: TRBV11-2; length: 13; size: NA; D: TRBD2; CDR3: CASSLREYNEQFF; DNA: TGTGCCAGCAGCTTGCGGGAGTACAATGAGCAGTTCTTC
J: TRBJ1-4; V: TRBV28; length: 13; size: NA; D: TRBD1; CDR3: CASLGTENEKLFF; DNA: TGTGCCAGCCTCGGGACAGAAAATGAAAAACTGTTTTTT
J: TRBJ1-2; V: TRBV19; length: 16; size: NA; D: NA; CDR3: CASSMVSGTLVYGYTF; DNA: TGTGCCAGTAGTATGGTTTCGGGGACACTTGTCTATGGCTACACCTTC
J: TRBJ2-7; V: TRBV19; length: 15; size: NA; D: NA; CDR3: CASSIGWSEPYEQYF; DNA: TGTGCCAGTAGTATAGGTTGGTCAGAACCCTACGAGCAGTACTTC
J: TRBJ1-4; V: TRBV29-1; length: 13; size: NA; D: NA; CDR3: CSVGGRGNEKLFF; DNA: TGCAGCGTTGGGGGCAGGGGAAATGAAAAACTGTTTTTT
J: TRBJ2-3; V: TRBV11-2; length: 13; size: once; D: NA; CDR3: CASSLGGLDTQYF; DNA: TGTGCCAGCAGCTTGGGGGGGCTAGATACGCAGTATTTT
J: TRBJ2-7; V: TRBV19; length: 15; size: NA; D: NA; CDR3: CASSTRMGGNDEQYF; DNA: TGTGCCAGTAGTACAAGGATGGGCGGGAACGACGAGCAGTACTTC
J: TRBJ2-1; V: TRBV4-1; length: 17; size: NA; D: NA; CDR3: CASSHHQSSRRQNEQFF; DNA: TGCGCCAGCAGCCATCACCAGAGTAGCCGACGGCAAAATGAGCAGTTCTTC
J: TRBJ1-1; V: TRBV7-8; length: 15; size: NA; D: NA; CDR3: CASSPTDSINTEAFF; DNA: TGTGCCAGCAGCCCCACCGACAGTATAAACACTGAAGCTTTCTTT
J: TRBJ2-3; V: TRBV30; length: 15; size: NA; D: NA; CDR3: CAWSTYGRGTDTQYF; DNA: TGTGCCTGGAGTACCTATGGCAGGGGCACAGATACGCAGTATTTT
J: TRBJ1-6; V: TRBV19; length: 14; size: NA; D: NA; CDR3: CAEHRAESYSPLHF; DNA: TGTGCCGAACACAGGGCGGAGAGTTATTCACCCCTCCACTTT
J: TRBJ1-2; V: TRBV10-3; length: 12; size: NA; D: NA; CDR3: CASQGGDYGYTF; DNA: TGTGCCTCCCAGGGAGGCGACTATGGCTACACCTTC
J: TRBJ1-1; V: TRBV19; length: 12; size: NA; D: TRBD1; CDR3: CASTEGGAGAFF; DNA: TGTGCCAGCACGGAAGGGGGCGCGGGGGCTTTCTTT